One sample yielded the 32 T cell receptor beta chains listed below, sequenced in a study of blood T cells in healthy people across ages. For the second PCR, which ran for 7 to 11 cycles, a sample-barcoded 5' primer and a J-beta primer mix were used. Using its own MiXCR run on the 5' RACE reads, TCRdb lists one record per CDR3 protein. The top ten clones hold about 8% of a sample with around 1,700,000 distinct CDR3 sequences, under 30% of them seen once. Material for sequencing was blood. The receptors here all came from a woman between 25 and 40 years old in good health.

This chain connects TRBV27 to TRBJ1-4, with D possibly matching TRBD1 (6 bases). The CDR3 has 12 amino acids. Germline V gene sequence: CDR1 MNHEY, CDR2 SMNVEV (reference sequence). Between the trimmed V and J ends, which lost 5 bases and 6 bases, there was a span of 7 bases. This chain's CDR3 is CASSRQDEKLFF. The CDR3 DNA sequence: TGTGCCAGCAGTCGACAGGATGAAAAACTGTTTTTT.

This clonotype was picked up a small number of times. The J gene is TRBJ1-2, the V gene TRBV6-6; D gene uncertain. The CDR3 loop spans 15 amino acids. V gave up 1 base and J gave up 0 bases, with 9 bases separating them. Per the germline V gene, CDR1 is MNHNY and CDR2 is SVGAGI (reference sequence). CDR3 in amino acids: CASSYYDKSNYGYTF. The CDR3 DNA sequence: TGTGCCAGCAGTTACTACGACAAATCTAACTATGGCTACACCTTC.

The chain is built from TRBV29-1 and TRBJ2-5; D is possibly TRBD2 (6 bases). The J call could be wrong; TRBJ2-7 is a better fit for the DNA end. The CDR3 has 16 amino acids. Germline V lookup: CDR1 SQVTM, CDR2 ANQGSEA. The CDR3 loop is CSVVGGDSPQTYEQYF. CDR3 sequence (DNA): TGCAGCGTTGTGGGGGGAGACAGTCCACAGACTTACGAGCAGTACTTC.

In its sample, this clonotype was seen many times. The gene calls are TRBV4-3 and TRBJ2-7; the match to TRBD2 covers 7 bases. Germline values: CDR1 LGHNA, CDR2 YSLEER. The CDR3 consists of 16 residues. J gave up 0 bases and V 3 bases, and 8 bases lay outside the gene matches. CDR3 DNA: TGCGCCAGCAGCCAGGGGGGGGTCGGGAACTCCTACGAGCAGTACTTC. As protein: CASSQGGVGNSYEQYF.

V gene TRBV29-1 combines with J gene TRBJ2-1; D is unclear. The germline V gene has CDR1 SQVTM and CDR2 ANQGSEA. The CDR3 is made up of 16 amino acids. With 3 bases removed from V and 5 bases from J, the gap between germline ends came to 20 bases. CDR3 coding DNA: TGCAGCGTTGATGGATCCGACAATAGAATCGACAATGAGCAGTTCTTC. It yields the protein CSVDGSDNRIDNEQFF.

The chain uses TRBV20-1 and TRBJ2-6; D is uncertain. Trimming pared 6 bases from V and 0 bases from J, leaving 9 bases between. The CDR3 sequence is 14 residues long. The germline V gene has CDR1 DFQATT and CDR2 SNEGSKA (reference sequence). The CDR3: CSARVISGANVLTF. In nucleotides, the CDR3 is TGCAGTGCGCGTGTTATCTCTGGGGCCAACGTCCTGACTTTC.

This clonotype has just a few counts. This chain links TRBV20-1 with TRBJ1-2; TRBD1 is a possible D gene (5 bases). In germline, CDR1 is DFQATT, CDR2 SNEGSKA (reference sequence). The CDR3 contains 15 residues. The germline V and J ends were trimmed by 5 bases and 4 bases, with 20 bases remaining between them. DNA of the CDR3: TGCAGTGCTGTACCTAACTCGGGGGAGTCCTATGGCTACACCTTC. Translating it yields CSAVPNSGESYGYTF.

As regards this clonotype: A much larger clone differs from this one at a single base, so this may be a read error. This chain links TRBV4-3 with TRBJ2-3, with no clear D. CDR1 and CDR2 from the germline V gene are LGHNA and YSLEER. The CDR3 loop spans 16 amino acids. Deletions cut 0 bases from V and 2 bases from J, with 12 bases between. The CDR3 DNA sequence: TGCGCCAGCAGCCAAGAGCCTGGGGTGTACACAGATACGCAGTATTTT. This encodes CASSQEPGVYTDTQYF.

This clonotype turned up a few times. The chain has TRBV28 and TRBJ2-6; D might be TRBD2 (6 bases). This CDR3 comprises 16 residues. Trimming took off 2 bases at V and 0 bases at J, with 8 bases between the two ends. Looked up from germline, CDR1 is MDHEN and CDR2 is SYDVKM. DNA for the CDR3: TGTGCCAGCAGTTTAACTAGCTTCTCTGGGGCCAACGTCCTGACTTTC. It codes for CASSLTSFSGANVLTF. The full variable domain, in which reference TRBV28 and TRBJ2-6 provide the parts outside the CDR3, is DVKVTQSSRYLVKRTGEKVFLECVQDMDHENMFWYRQDPGLGLRLIYFSYDVKMKEKGDIPEGYSVSREKKERFSLILESASTNQTSMYLCASSLTSFSGANVLTFGAGSRLTVL.

This clonotype was recorded at least ten times. The gene calls are TRBV9 and TRBJ2-6, with a weak D call TRBD1 (6 bases). Trimming took 3 bases from V and 0 from J, leaving 10 bases between them. The CDR3 runs to 16 residues. The V gene's germline CDR1 is SGDLS and CDR2 YYNGEE. CDR3 nucleotide sequence: TGTGCCAGCAGCGAGGACAGTTCCTCTGGGGCCAACGTCCTGACTTTC. Protein product: CASSEDSSSGANVLTF.

This clonotype was detected a few times. The chain has TRBV10-3 and TRBJ2-3; TRBD2 matches at 13 bases. The J segment lost 0 bases and the V segment lost 10 bases, leaving 10 bases of the junction unmatched. CDR1 and CDR2 (germline): ENHRY, SYGVKD. The CDR3 covers 17 residues. Here the CDR3 reads CATEGRTSGSSTDTQYF. CDR3 DNA sequence: TGTGCCACCGAAGGCAGGACTAGCGGGAGTAGCACAGATACGCAGTATTTT.

The V call is TRBV28, the J call TRBJ2-1; possible D gene TRBD1, 6 bases. V was cut by 5 bases and J by 6 bases, with 23 bases left in between. Germline lookup yields CDR1 MDHEN and CDR2 SYDVKM. The CDR3 totals 17 residues. The CDR3 spells CASSHLGPRGTGNEQFF. The CDR3 DNA sequence: TGTGCCAGCAGTCACCTGGGCCCCAGGGGAACTGGCAATGAGCAGTTCTTC.

The chain combines TRBV20-1 with TRBJ2-7; tentative D call: TRBD1 (5 bases). The CDR3 length is 13 residues. From germline, CDR1 is DFQATT and CDR2 SNEGSKA (reference sequence). The CDR3 bases are TGCAGCGCTCCTCCCAGGGTAGACTGCGAGCAGTACTTC. Its translation is CSAPPRVDCEQYF.

The J gene is TRBJ1-3, the V gene TRBV7-2, with D possibly TRBD1 on 5 matching bases. The germline V and J ends were trimmed by 4 bases and 4 bases, with 14 bases remaining between them. The V gene's germline CDR1 is SGHTA and CDR2 FQGNSA. This CDR3 is built from 15 residues. The CDR3 protein is CASSSWGTGGNTIYF. CDR3 in DNA: TGTGCCAGCAGCTCGTGGGGTACAGGAGGAAACACCATATATTTT.

This clonotype has more than one count but fewer than ten. CDR3 sequence (DNA): TGTGCCATACAGGGGGCTTTGGACTATGGCTACACCTTC. Translated: CAIQGALDYGYTF. The V and J genes are TRBV12-3 or TRBV12-4 and TRBJ1-2, with 9 positions matching TRBD1. This CDR3 spans 13 amino acids. The V gene end was trimmed by 10 bases and the J gene end by 3 bases; junction bases not matched to a gene: 6.

The chain uses TRBV7-9 and TRBJ1-2; D gene unclear. V shed 7 bases and J shed 4 bases, with 10 bases lying between them. Looked up from germline, CDR1 is SEHNR and CDR2 is FQNEAQ (reference sequence). The CDR3 is 12 amino acids. The CDR3 coding sequence is TGTGCCAGCAACTTCGAGGCCTATGGCTACACCTTC. Translated, it gives CASNFEAYGYTF.

This clonotype was observed once. This may be a read error, as it is one base from a much larger clone. The chain couples TRBV10-3 to TRBJ2-1; 8 bases map to TRBD1. The CDR3 covers 15 residues. Germline CDR1 ENHRY, CDR2 SYGVKD. The J segment lost 7 bases and the V segment lost 5 bases, leaving 10 bases of the junction unmatched. The CDR3 sequence is CAISPDRGVENEQFF. The CDR3 DNA follows: TGTGCCATCAGTCCTGACAGGGGTGTTGAGAATGAGCAGTTCTTC.

This clonotype was observed a handful of times. The chain has TRBV12-3 or TRBV12-4 and TRBJ2-1; D is ambiguous. There are 12 residues in the CDR3. Trimming took off 2 bases at V and 8 bases at J, with 7 bases between the two ends. As DNA, the CDR3 is TGTGCCAGCAGTTTAATCTGGGATGAGCAGTTCTTC. Translated: CASSLIWDEQFF.

This clonotype showed up many times. This chain connects TRBV2 to TRBJ2-5; D call uncertain. The CDR3 runs to 14 residues. V shed 8 bases and J shed 7 bases, with 20 bases lying between them. Per the germline V gene, CDR1 is SNHLY and CDR2 is FYNNEI. Here the CDR3 DNA reads TGTGCCAGCGGGCAGTCGAGAAATTTGGGGACCCAGTACTTC. Its protein is CASGQSRNLGTQYF.

This clonotype has a handful of counts. The gene calls are TRBV10-1 and TRBJ2-5, with a tentative D call TRBD2 (6 bases). V lost 2 bases and J lost 11, with 15 bases in between. The CDR3 is 13 residues long. In germline, CDR1 is WNHNN, CDR2 SYGVQD (reference sequence). The CDR3 here is CASSEREYNEQYF. For the CDR3, the DNA is TGCGCCAGCAGTGAGCGGGAGTACAATGAGCAGTACTTC.

The DNA of the CDR3 is TGTGCCAGCAGGGACGGTTCAGATACGCAGTATTTT. It specifies CASRDGSDTQYF. The chain employs TRBV9 and TRBJ2-3; unclear D gene. Germline loops: CDR1 SGDLS, CDR2 YYNGEE. This CDR3 comprises 12 residues. The V end lost 5 bases, the J end lost 4 bases, and 8 bases lay between the germline ends.

This chain links TRBV7-3 with TRBJ2-7; 7 positions agree with TRBD1. This CDR3 is built from 15 residues. The germline V gene encodes CDR1 SGHTA and CDR2 FQGTGA. The trim removed 5 bases at V and 4 bases at J, leaving 11 bases unmatched. CDR3 region: CASSETGTEPYEQYF. For the CDR3, the DNA is TGTGCCAGCAGCGAAACCGGGACAGAGCCTTACGAGCAGTACTTC. Using reference TRBV7-3 and TRBJ2-7 for the parts outside the CDR3, the full variable domain is GAGVSQTPSNKVTEKGKYVELRCDPISGHTALYWYRQSLGQGPEFLIYFQGTGAADDSGLPNDRFFAVRPEGSVSTLKIQRTERGDSAVYLCASSETGTEPYEQYFGPGTRLTVT.

CDR3 in DNA: TGCAGCGTTGATGACCCAGCCAACGAGCAGTTCTTC. It yields the protein CSVDDPANEQFF. J is TRBJ2-1 and V is TRBV29-1, with no clear D. The germline CDR1 and CDR2 sequences are SQVTM and ANQGSEA. Trimming took off 3 bases at V and 10 bases at J, with 13 bases between the two ends. The CDR3 contains 12 residues.

This clonotype was counted between two and nine times. V is TRBV27 and J is TRBJ2-1, with 10 nucleotides matching TRBD2. The trim removed 7 bases at V and 5 bases at J, leaving 5 bases unmatched. The CDR3 sequence is 14 residues long. Germline CDR1 reads MNHEY; CDR2 reads SMNVEV (reference sequence). This chain's CDR3 is CASTWLAGDNEQFF. CDR3 in DNA: TGTGCCAGCACCTGGCTAGCGGGAGACAATGAGCAGTTCTTC.

This clonotype was counted only a few times. The chain combines TRBV20-1 with TRBJ2-2; 11 nucleotides match TRBD1. Trimming cost V 0 bases and J 7 bases; bases outside gene matches: 7. Looked up from germline, CDR1 is DFQATT and CDR2 is SNEGSKA (reference sequence). This CDR3 spans 16 amino acids. In nucleotides, the CDR3 is TGCAGTGCTAGAGATGCGGACAGGGGGCTTGGCGGGGAGCTGTTTTTT. Protein: CSARDADRGLGGELFF.

This clonotype was detected a few times. This chain connects TRBV20-1 to TRBJ2-1; 9 bases fit TRBD2. J lost 4 bases, V lost 5 bases, and 6 bases had no gene match. Looked up from germline, CDR1 is DFQATT and CDR2 is SNEGSKA (reference sequence). The CDR3 spans 14 residues. CDR3 amino acids: CSAGLARSYNEQFF. CDR3 nucleotide sequence: TGCAGTGCTGGACTAGCGAGGTCGTACAATGAGCAGTTCTTC.

This clonotype occurred a few times. The chain has TRBV7-9 and TRBJ2-2, with D unclear. This CDR3 region has 14 residues. Germline loops: CDR1 SEHNR, CDR2 FQNEAQ (reference sequence). V gave up 6 bases and J gave up 7 bases, with 15 bases separating them. CDR3 sequence: CASSSLRPIGELFF. The CDR3 nucleotides read TGTGCCAGCAGTTCTCTTAGACCCATCGGGGAGCTGTTTTTT.

About this clonotype itself: This may come from a read error, since a much larger clone is one base off. The rearrangement joins TRBV9 to TRBJ2-4, with a possible D match to TRBD1 (6 bases). V was shortened by 3 bases and J by 9 bases, with 16 bases between the two germline ends. CDR1 SGDLS and CDR2 YYNGEE come from the germline V gene. CDR3 size: 14 residues. The CDR3 is CASSAAGQSPIQYF. The CDR3 bases are TGTGCCAGCAGCGCGGCCGGACAGTCCCCCATTCAGTACTTC.

This clonotype turned up a few times. The gene calls are TRBV6-6 and TRBJ2-1; D is possibly TRBD1 (6 bases). Per germline, CDR1 MNHNY and CDR2 SVGAGI (reference sequence). The CDR3 totals 17 residues. Trimming removed 1 base from V and 4 bases from J, with 17 bases in between. The CDR3 loop reads CASSYLFGGGQYNEQFF. CDR3 DNA: TGTGCCAGCAGTTACTTATTTGGGGGCGGGCAATACAATGAGCAGTTCTTC.

This clonotype was picked up many times. The rearrangement joins TRBV29-1 to TRBJ1-4; D ambiguous. The germline V gene has CDR1 SQVTM and CDR2 ANQGSEA. Trimming took off 0 bases at V and 8 bases at J, with 19 bases between the two ends. The CDR3 consists of 16 residues. The CDR3 DNA reads TGCAGCGTTGAAGAAAGCCGGGGATCGGGTGGCGAAAAACTGTTTTTT. It specifies CSVEESRGSGGEKLFF.

The chain has TRBV20-1 and TRBJ1-3; perhaps TRBD1 as D (5 bases). The ends were cut back, 6 bases at V and 1 base at J, with 19 bases in the middle. The V gene's germline CDR1 is DFQATT and CDR2 SNEGSKA (reference sequence). The CDR3 covers 16 residues. CDR3 in DNA: TGCAGTGCCTCCCACCCACAGGTGGGGTCTGGAAACACCATATATTTT. This gives the protein CSASHPQVGSGNTIYF.

On this clonotype: Germline and junction disagree at one end, which may indicate a read error. This chain uses TRBV5-5 with TRBJ1-2; maybe TRBD1 (6 bases). The CDR3 spans 17 residues. Germline assignment: CDR1 SGHKS and CDR2 YYEKEE (reference sequence). The CDR3 sequence: CASSTSSQGNPSYGYTF. DNA for the CDR3: TGTGCAAGCAGCACTTCTTCGCAGGGGAACCCTAGCTATGGCTACACCTTC.